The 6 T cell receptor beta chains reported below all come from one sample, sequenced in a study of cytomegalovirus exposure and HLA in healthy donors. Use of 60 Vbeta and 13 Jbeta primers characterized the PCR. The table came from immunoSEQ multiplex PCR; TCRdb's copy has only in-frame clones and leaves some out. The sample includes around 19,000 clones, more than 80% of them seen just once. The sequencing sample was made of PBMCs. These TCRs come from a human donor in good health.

As DNA, the CDR3 is TGTGCCAGCAGTTTATTGACTAGCGGGGCCTCCTACAATGAGCAGTTCTTC. It is translated as CASSLLTSGASYNEQFF. The chain combines TRBV27 with TRBJ2-1; 11 bases line up with TRBD2. The V gene's germline CDR1 is MNHEY and CDR2 SMNVEV (reference sequence). Trimming cost V 1 base and J 0 bases; bases outside gene matches: 2. The CDR3 spans 17 residues.

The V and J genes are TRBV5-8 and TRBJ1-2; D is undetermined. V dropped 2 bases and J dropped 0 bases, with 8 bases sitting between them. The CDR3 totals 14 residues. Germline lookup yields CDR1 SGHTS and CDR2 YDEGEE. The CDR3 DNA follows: TGTGCCAGCAGCTTAGCTTTGGCTAACTATGGCTACACCTTC. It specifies CASSLALANYGYTF.

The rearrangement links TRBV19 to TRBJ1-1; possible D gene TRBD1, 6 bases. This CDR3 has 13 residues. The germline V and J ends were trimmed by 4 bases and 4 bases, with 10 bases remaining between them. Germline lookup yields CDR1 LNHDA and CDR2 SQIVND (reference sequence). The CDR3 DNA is TGTGCCAGTAGTAACAGGGTGGGCACTGAAGCTTTCTTT. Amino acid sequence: CASSNRVGTEAFF. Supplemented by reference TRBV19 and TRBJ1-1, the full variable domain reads DGGITQSPKYLFRKEGQNVTLSCEQNLNHDAMYWYRQDPGQGLRLIYYSQIVNDFQKGDIAEGYSVSREKKESFPLTVTSAQKNPTAFYLCASSNRVGTEAFFGQGTRLTVV.

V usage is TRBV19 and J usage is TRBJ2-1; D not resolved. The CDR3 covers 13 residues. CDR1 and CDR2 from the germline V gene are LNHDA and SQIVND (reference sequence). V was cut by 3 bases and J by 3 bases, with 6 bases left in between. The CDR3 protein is CASSIASYNEQFF. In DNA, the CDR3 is TGTGCCAGTAGTATCGCTAGCTACAATGAGCAGTTCTTC.

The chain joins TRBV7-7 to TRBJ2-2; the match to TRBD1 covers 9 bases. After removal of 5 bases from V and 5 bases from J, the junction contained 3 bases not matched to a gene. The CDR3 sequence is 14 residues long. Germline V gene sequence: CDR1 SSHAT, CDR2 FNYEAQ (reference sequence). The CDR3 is CASSQTGGTGELFF. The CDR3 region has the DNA TGTGCCAGCAGCCAGACAGGGGGAACCGGGGAGCTGTTTTTT. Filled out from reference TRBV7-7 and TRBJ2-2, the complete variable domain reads GAGVSQSPRYKVTKRGQDVTLRCDPISSHATLYWYQQALGQGPEFLTYFNYEAQPDKSGLPSDRFSAERPEGSISTLTIQRTEQRDSAMYRCASSQTGGTGELFFGEGSRLTVL.

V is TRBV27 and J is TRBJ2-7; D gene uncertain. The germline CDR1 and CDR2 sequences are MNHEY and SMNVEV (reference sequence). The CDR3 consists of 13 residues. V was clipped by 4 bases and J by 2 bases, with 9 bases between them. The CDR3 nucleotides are TGTGCCAGCAGTTCCTCTGGGCCCTACGAGCAGTACTTC. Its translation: CASSSSGPYEQYF.